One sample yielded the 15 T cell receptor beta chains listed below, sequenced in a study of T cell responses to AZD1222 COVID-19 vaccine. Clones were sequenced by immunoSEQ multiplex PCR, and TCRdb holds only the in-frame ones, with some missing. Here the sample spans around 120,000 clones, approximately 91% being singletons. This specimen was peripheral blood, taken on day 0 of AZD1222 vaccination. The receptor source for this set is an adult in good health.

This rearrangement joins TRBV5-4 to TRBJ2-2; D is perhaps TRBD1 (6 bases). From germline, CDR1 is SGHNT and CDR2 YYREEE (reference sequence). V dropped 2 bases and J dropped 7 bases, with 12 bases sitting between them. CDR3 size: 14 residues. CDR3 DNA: TGTGCCAGCAGCTTCACAGGGAATCGCGGGGAGCTGTTTTTT. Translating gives CASSFTGNRGELFF.

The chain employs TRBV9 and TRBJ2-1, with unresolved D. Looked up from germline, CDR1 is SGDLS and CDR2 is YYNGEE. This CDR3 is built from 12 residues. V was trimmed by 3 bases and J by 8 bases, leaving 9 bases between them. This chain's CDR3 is CASSAFPYEQFF. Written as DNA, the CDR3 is TGTGCCAGCAGCGCCTTCCCCTATGAGCAGTTCTTC.

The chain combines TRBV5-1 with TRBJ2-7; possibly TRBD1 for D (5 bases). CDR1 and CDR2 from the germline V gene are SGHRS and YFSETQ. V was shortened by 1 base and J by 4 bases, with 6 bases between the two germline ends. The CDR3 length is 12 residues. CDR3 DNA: TGCGCCAGCAGCTTGCAGGGATACGAGCAGTACTTC. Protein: CASSLQGYEQYF.

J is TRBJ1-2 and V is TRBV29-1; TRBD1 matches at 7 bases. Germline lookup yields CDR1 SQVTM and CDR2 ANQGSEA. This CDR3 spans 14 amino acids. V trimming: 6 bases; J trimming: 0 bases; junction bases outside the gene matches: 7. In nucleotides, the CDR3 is TGCAGCGTCGCGACAGGGACTTCTAACTATGGCTACACCTTC. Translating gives CSVATGTSNYGYTF.

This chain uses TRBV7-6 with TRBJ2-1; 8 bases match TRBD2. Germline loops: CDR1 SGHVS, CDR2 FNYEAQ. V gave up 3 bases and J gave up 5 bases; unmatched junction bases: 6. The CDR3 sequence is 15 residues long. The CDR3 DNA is TGTGCCAGCAGCTTGACGGGAGGGCCGGACAATGAGCAGTTCTTC. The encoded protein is CASSLTGGPDNEQFF.

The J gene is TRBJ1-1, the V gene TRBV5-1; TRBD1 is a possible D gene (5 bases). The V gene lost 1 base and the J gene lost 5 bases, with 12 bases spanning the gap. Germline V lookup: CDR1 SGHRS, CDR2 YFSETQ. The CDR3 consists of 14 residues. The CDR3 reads CASSLPGSGTEAFF. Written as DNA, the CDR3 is TGCGCCAGCAGCTTGCCAGGGTCTGGGACTGAAGCTTTCTTT.

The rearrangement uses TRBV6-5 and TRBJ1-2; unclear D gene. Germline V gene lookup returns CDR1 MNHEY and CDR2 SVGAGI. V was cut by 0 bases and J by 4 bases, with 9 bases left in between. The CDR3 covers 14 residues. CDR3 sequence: CASSYSGLSYGYTF. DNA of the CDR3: TGTGCCAGCAGTTACTCGGGTCTTTCCTATGGCTACACCTTC.

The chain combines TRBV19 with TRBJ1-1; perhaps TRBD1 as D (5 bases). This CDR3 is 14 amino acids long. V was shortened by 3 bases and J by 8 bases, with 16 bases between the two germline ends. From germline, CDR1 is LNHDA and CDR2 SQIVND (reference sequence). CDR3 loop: CASSISPPGREAFF. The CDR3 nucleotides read TGTGCCAGTAGTATCTCTCCGCCAGGGCGCGAAGCTTTCTTT.

For the CDR3, the DNA is TGTGCCAGCACCCGACTAGCGGGAGGGGCCGGGGAGCTGTTTTTT. The encoded protein is CASTRLAGGAGELFF. This chain links TRBV5-4 with TRBJ2-2, with 14 bases that match TRBD2. Per the germline V gene, CDR1 is SGHNT and CDR2 is YYREEE (reference sequence). The CDR3 sequence is 15 residues long. V was clipped by 6 bases and J by 6 bases; unmatched bases: 4.

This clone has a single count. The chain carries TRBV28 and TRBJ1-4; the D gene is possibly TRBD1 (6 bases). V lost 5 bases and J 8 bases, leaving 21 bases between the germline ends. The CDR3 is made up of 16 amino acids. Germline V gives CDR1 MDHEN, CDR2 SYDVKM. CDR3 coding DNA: TGTGCCAGCAGTACCGAGAGGAGGGGGACGAGCGAAAAACTGTTTTTT. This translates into CASSTERRGTSEKLFF.

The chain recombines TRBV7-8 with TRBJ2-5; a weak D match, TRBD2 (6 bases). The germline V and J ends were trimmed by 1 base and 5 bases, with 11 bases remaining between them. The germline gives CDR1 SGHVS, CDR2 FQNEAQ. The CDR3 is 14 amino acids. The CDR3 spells CASSLGVAGETQYF. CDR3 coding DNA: TGTGCCAGCAGCTTAGGTGTGGCGGGGGAGACCCAGTACTTC. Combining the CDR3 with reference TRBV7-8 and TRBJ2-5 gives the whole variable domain GAGVSQSPRYKVAKRGQDVALRCDPISGHVSLFWYQQALGQGPEFLTYFQNEAQLDKSGLPSDRFFAERPEGSVSTLKIQRTQQEDSAVYLCASSLGVAGETQYFGPGTRLLVL.

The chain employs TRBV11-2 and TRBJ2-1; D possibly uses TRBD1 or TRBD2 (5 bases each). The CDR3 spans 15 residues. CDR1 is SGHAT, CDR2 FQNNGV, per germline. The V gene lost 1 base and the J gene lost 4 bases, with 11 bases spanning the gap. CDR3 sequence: CASSLGAEGYNEQFF. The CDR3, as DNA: TGTGCCAGCAGCTTAGGGGCCGAGGGGTACAATGAGCAGTTCTTC.

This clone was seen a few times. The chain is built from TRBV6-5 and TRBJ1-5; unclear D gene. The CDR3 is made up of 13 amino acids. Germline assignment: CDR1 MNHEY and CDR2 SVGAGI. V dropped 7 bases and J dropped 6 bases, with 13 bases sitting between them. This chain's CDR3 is CASKDNPPQPQHF. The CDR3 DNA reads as TGTGCCAGCAAGGATAACCCCCCTCAGCCCCAGCATTTT.

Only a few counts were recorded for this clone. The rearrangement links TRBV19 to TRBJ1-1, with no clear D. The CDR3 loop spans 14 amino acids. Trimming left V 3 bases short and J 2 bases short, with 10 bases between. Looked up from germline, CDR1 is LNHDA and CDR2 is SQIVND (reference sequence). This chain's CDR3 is CASSISAGNTEAFF. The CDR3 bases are TGTGCCAGTAGTATTAGCGCAGGCAACACTGAAGCTTTCTTT.

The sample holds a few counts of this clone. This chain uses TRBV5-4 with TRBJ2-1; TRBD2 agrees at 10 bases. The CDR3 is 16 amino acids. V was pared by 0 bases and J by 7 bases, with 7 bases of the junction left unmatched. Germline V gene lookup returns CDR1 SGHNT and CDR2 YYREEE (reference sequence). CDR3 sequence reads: CASSLAVAGGTNEQFF. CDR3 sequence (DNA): TGTGCCAGCAGCTTGGCGGTAGCGGGGGGAACAAATGAGCAGTTCTTC. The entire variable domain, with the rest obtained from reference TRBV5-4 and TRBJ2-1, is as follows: ETGVTQSPTHLIKTRGQQVTLRCSSQSGHNTVSWYQQALGQGPQFIFQYYREEENGRGNFPPRFSGLQFPNYSSELNVNALELDDSALYLCASSLAVAGGTNEQFFGPGTRLTVL.